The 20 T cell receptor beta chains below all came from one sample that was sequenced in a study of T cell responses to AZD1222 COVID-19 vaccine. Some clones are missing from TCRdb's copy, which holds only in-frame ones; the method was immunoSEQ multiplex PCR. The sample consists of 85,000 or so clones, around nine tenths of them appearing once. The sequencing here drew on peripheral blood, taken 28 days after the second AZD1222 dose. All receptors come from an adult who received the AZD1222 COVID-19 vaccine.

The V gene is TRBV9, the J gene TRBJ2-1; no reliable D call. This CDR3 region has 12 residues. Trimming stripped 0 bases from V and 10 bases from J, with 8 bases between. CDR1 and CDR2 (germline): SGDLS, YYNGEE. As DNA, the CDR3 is TGTGCCAGCAGCGTAGACCAGGCCGAGCAGTTCTTC. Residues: CASSVDQAEQFF.

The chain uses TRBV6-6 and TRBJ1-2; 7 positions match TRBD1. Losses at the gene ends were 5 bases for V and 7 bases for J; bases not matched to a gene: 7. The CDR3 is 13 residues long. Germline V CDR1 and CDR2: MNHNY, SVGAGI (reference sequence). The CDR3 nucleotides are TGTGCCAGCAGTACAACAGGGGACGGTGGCTACACCTTC. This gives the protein CASSTTGDGGYTF.

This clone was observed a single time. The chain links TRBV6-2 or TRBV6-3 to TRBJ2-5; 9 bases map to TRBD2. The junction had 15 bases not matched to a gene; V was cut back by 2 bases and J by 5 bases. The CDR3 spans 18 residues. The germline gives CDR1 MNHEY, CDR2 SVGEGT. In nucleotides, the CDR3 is TGTGCCAGCAGTTACCACCCGGTTAAAGCGGGGGGCGGGGAGACCCAGTACTTC. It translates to CASSYHPVKAGGGETQYF.

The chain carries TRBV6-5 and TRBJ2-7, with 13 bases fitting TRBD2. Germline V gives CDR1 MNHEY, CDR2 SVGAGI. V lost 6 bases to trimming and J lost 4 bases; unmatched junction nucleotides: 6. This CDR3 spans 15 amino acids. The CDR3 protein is CASSNRLAGGYEQYF. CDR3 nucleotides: TGTGCCAGCAGCAACCGACTAGCGGGAGGTTACGAGCAGTACTTC.

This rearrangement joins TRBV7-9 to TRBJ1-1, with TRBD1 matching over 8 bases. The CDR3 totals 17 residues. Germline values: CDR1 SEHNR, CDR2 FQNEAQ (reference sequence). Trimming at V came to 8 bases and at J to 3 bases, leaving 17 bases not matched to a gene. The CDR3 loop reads CASFPRDRLNRDTEAFF. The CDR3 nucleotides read TGTGCCAGCTTCCCCCGGGACAGGCTCAATCGGGACACTGAAGCTTTCTTT.

The CDR3 spells CASSAGQPYGYTF. CDR3 coding DNA: TGTGCCAGCAGCGCGGGACAGCCCTATGGCTACACCTTC. The rearrangement uses TRBV7-3 and TRBJ1-2; TRBD1 agrees at 7 bases. This CDR3 has 13 residues. CDR1 SGHTA and CDR2 FQGTGA come from the germline V gene. After removal of 5 bases from V and 4 bases from J, the junction contained 4 bases not matched to a gene.

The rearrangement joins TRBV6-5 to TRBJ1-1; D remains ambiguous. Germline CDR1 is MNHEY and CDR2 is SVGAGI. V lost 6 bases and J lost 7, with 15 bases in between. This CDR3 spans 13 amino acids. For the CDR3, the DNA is TGTGCCAGCAGCGTACGCGGACGGCATGAAGCTTTCTTT. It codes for CASSVRGRHEAFF.

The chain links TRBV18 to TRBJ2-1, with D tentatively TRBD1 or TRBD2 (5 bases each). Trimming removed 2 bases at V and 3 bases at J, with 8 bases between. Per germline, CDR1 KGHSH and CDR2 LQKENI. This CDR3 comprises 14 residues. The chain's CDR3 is CASSPGGGYNEQFF. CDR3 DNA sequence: TGTGCCAGCTCACCAGGTGGGGGCTACAATGAGCAGTTCTTC.

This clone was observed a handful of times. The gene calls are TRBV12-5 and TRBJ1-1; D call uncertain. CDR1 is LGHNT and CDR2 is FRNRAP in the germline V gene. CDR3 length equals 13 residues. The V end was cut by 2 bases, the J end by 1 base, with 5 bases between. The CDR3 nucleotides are TGTGCTAGTGGTTTGTACCAGAACACTGAAGCTTTCTTT. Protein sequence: CASGLYQNTEAFF.

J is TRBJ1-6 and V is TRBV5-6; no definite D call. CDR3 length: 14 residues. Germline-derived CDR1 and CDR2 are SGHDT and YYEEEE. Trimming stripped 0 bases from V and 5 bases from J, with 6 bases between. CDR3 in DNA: TGTGCCAGCAGCTTGGTACAGCATAATTCACCCCTCCACTTT. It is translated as CASSLVQHNSPLHF.

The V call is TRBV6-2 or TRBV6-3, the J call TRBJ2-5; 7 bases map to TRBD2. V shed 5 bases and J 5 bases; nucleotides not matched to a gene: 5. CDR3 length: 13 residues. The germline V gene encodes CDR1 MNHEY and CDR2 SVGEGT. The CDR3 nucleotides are TGTGCCAGCAGTCAACTAGCGTCCGAGACCCAGTACTTC. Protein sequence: CASSQLASETQYF.

The chain's CDR3 is CASNHWGTRGEKLFF. In DNA, the CDR3 is TGTGCCAGCAACCATTGGGGGACGCGGGGTGAAAAACTGTTTTTT. The chain joins TRBV5-5 to TRBJ1-4, with TRBD1 as a possible D gene (5 bases). CDR1 SGHKS and CDR2 YYEKEE come from the germline V gene (reference sequence). The CDR3 extends over 15 amino acids. With 6 bases removed from V and 7 bases from J, the gap between germline ends came to 19 bases. The full variable domain, its missing parts supplied by reference TRBV5-5 and TRBJ1-4, is DAGVTQSPTHLIKTRGQQVTLRCSPISGHKSVSWYQQVLGQGPQFIFQYYEKEERGRGNFPDRFSARQFPNYSSELNVNALLLGDSALYLCASNHWGTRGEKLFFGSGTQLSVL.

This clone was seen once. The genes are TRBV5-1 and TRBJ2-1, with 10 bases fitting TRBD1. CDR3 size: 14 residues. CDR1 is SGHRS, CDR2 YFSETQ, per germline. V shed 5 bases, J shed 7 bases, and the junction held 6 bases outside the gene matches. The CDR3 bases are TGCGCCAGCAGGACGAGGGACAGGGGTAATGAGCAGTTCTTC. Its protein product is CASRTRDRGNEQFF.

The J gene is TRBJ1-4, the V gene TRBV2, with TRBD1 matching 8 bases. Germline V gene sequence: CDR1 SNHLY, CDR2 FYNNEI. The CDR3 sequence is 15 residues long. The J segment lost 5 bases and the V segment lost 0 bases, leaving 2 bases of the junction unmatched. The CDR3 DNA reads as TGTGCCAGCAGTGAAGCGGGACAGGAGAATGAAAAACTGTTTTTT. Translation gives CASSEAGQENEKLFF.

CDR3 protein: CAWSNPGPIKNIQYF. CDR3 in DNA: TGTGCCTGGAGTAACCCTGGACCGATCAAAAACATTCAGTACTTC. V usage is TRBV30 and J usage is TRBJ2-4, with D uncertain. Per the germline V gene, CDR1 is GTSNPN and CDR2 is SVGIG (reference sequence). The CDR3 length is 15 residues. V was cut by 2 bases and J by 3 bases, with 14 bases left in between.

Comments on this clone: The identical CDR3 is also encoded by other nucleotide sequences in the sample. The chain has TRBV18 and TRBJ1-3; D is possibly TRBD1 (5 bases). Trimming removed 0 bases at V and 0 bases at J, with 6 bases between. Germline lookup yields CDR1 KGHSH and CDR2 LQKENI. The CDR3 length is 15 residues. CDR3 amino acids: CASSPPGGSGNTIYF. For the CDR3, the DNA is TGTGCCAGCTCACCACCCGGGGGCTCTGGAAACACCATATATTTT.

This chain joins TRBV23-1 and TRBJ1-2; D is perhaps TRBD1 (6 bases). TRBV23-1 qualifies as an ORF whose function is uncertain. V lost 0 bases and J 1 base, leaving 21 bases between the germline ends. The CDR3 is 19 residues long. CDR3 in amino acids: CASSQSRGGASADNYGYTF. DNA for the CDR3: TGCGCCAGCAGTCAATCTAGGGGGGGAGCCAGTGCCGATAACTATGGCTACACCTTC.

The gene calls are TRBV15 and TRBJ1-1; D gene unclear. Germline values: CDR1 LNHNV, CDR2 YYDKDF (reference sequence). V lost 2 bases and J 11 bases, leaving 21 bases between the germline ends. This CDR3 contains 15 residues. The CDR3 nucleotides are TGTGCCACCAGCAGACCGTCACGGAGCATTCGTGGCGCTTTCTTT. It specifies CATSRPSRSIRGAFF.

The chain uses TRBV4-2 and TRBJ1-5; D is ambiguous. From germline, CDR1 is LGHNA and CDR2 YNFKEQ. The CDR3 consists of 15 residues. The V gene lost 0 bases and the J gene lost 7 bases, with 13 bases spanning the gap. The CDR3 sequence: CASSQDYGVNQPQHF. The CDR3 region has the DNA TGTGCCAGCAGCCAAGATTACGGGGTAAACCAGCCCCAGCATTTT.

This chain's CDR3 is CASSSWTEPNSPLHF. CDR3 in DNA: TGCGCCAGCAGTTCTTGGACGGAGCCCAATTCACCCCTCCACTTT. The chain combines TRBV4-1 with TRBJ1-6; D is unresolved. The CDR3 runs 15 residues. Per germline, CDR1 MGHRA and CDR2 YSYEKL. Trimming pared 6 bases from V and 7 bases from J, leaving 16 bases between.